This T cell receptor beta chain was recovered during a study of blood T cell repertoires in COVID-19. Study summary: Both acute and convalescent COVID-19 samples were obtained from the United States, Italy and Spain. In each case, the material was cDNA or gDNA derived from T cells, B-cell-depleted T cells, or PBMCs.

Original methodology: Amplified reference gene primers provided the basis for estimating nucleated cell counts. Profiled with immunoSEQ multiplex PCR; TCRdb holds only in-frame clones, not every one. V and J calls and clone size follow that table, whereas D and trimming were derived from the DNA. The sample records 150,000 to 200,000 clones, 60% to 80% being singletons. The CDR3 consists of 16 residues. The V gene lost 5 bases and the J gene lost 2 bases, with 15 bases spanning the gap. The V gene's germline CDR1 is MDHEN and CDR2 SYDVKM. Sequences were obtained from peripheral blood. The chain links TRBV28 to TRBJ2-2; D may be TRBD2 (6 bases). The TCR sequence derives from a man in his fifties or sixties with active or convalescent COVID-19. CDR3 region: CASSDPGLSNTGELFF. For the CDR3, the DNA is TGTGCCAGCAGTGACCCGGGACTTTCTAACACCGGGGAGCTGTTTTTT.